This T cell receptor beta chain originates from a study of vaccination and CD4 T cells after COVID-19. The CDR3 length is 15 residues. CDR1 and CDR2 (germline): LNHDA, SQIVND (reference sequence). V shed 3 bases and J 10 bases; nucleotides not matched to a gene: 10. Sequenced with the Oncomine TCR Beta short-read assay was DNA taken from cultured CD4+ T cells. DNA came from CD4+ T cells after culture. TCRdb re-derived calls from the PCR reads in MiXCR, one entry per CDR3 protein. This table holds about 15,000 distinct CDR3 sequences, approximately 52% found once. Points on this clonotype: The antigen is not known.

Regarding treatment: roughly 10-day PBMC culture with coronavirus spike peptide pools or control peptides (ViraFEST assay). Sequenced: CD4+ T cells from blood, cultured in vitro. This rearrangement joins TRBV19 to TRBJ2-1; 9 nucleotides align to TRBD2. The origin of this receptor is a human donor who had recovered from COVID-19. This CDR3 reads CASSIDGSGSREQFF. The CDR3 nucleotides read TGTGCCAGTAGTATTGATGGTAGCGGGAGCAGGGAGCAGTTCTTC.